This TCR beta chain was obtained from a study of beta chain features in type 1 diabetes. Study-wide points: Among patients with Type 1 diabetes, TCRB CDR3s were moderately but significantly shorter in every one of the four CD4+ subsets.

The germline CDR1 and CDR2 sequences are MNHEY and SMNVEV (reference sequence). The CDR3 is 15 residues long. Trimming took 5 bases from V and 3 from J, leaving 17 bases between them. This clone turned up a few times. What it binds is unknown. Since all of the isolated RNA was reverse transcribed, expressed TCRB transcripts were what got sequenced. The data were produced by immunoSEQ multiplex PCR, yet TCRdb's version contains in-frame clones alone and is incomplete. The sample records about 650,000 clones, around 12% being singletons. The TCR sequence derives from a young man with type 1 diabetes. The rearrangement uses TRBV27 and TRBJ2-7, with D possibly being TRBD1 (5 bases). The sample comprised naive CD4+ T cells from blood. The CDR3 coding sequence is TGTGCCAGCAGTCCCCTCAGGGCTCTAGGCTACGAGCAGTACTTC. It specifies CASSPLRALGYEQYF.